Reported below is one T cell receptor (beta chain). TCRdb itself ran the 5' RACE reads through MiXCR, one entry per CDR3 protein. The sample lists approximately 150,000 distinct CDR3 sequences; 9.8% were seen once. This record belongs to a study of CD8 T cells in ankylosing spondylitis. Losses at the gene ends were 2 bases for V and 3 bases for J; bases not matched to a gene: 6. The length of the CDR3 is 17 residues. Germline values: CDR1 MNHEY, CDR2 SMNVEV (reference sequence). The sequenced sample was blood, either unsorted or a sorted T cell fraction (not recorded which). The rearrangement joins TRBV27 to TRBJ2-1, with 11 positions matching TRBD1. This sequence was found in a female donor with ankylosing spondylitis or in good health (not recorded which). CDR3 nucleotide sequence: TGTGCCAGCAGTTTAAGGTGGGGGACAGGGGGCTACAATGAGCAGTTCTTC. It is translated as CASSLRWGTGGYNEQFF.